These 14 T cell receptor beta chains share one sample of origin, sequenced in a study of OX40 agonist ivuxolimab in advanced cancers. The data were produced by immunoSEQ multiplex PCR, yet TCRdb's version contains in-frame clones alone and is incomplete. The repertoire has 45,000 to 60,000 clones, around nine tenths of them found once; the top ten carry approximately 10%. The source was CD4+ or CD8+ T cells sorted from blood, collected in a trial of the OX40 agonist ivuxolimab. These receptors all come from an adult with an advanced solid tumor such as melanoma, head and neck, liver or kidney cancer.

This clone was seen a single time. The chain joins TRBV12-2 to TRBJ1-4; the DNA was not used to check the table's D call, TRBD1. TRBV12-2 is listed as a pseudogene. This CDR3 contains 16 residues. The CDR3 coding sequence is TGTGCAAGTCGCTTAGCGGGGACAGTCACTAATGAAAAACTGTTTTTT. Its protein product is CASRLAGTVTNEKLFF.

The rearrangement uses TRBV11-2 and TRBJ2-5, with D possibly matching TRBD2 (5 bases). Germline values: CDR1 SGHAT, CDR2 FQNNGV. CDR3 length: 14 residues. V was shortened by 5 bases and J by 0 bases, with 10 bases between the two germline ends. The CDR3, as DNA: TGTGCCAGCAGCCGCCCGGGGAACCAAGAGACCCAGTACTTC. This translates into CASSRPGNQETQYF.

The chain couples TRBV27 to TRBJ2-7; D unresolved. Trimming took 5 bases from V and 5 from J, leaving 13 bases between them. Germline assignment: CDR1 MNHEY and CDR2 SMNVEV (reference sequence). The CDR3 loop spans 13 amino acids. CDR3 in amino acids: CASSPRGFNEQYF. CDR3 in DNA: TGTGCCAGCAGTCCTCGAGGCTTTAACGAGCAGTACTTC.

The chain couples TRBV30 to TRBJ1-1, with D hard to call. V shed 2 bases and J shed 4 bases, with 8 bases lying between them. The CDR3 extends over 12 amino acids. Per germline, CDR1 GTSNPN and CDR2 SVGIG (reference sequence). CDR3 in DNA: TGTGCCTGGAGTTCAGGAAGCACTGAAGCTTTCTTT. It specifies CAWSSGSTEAFF.

The rearrangement links TRBV7-3 to TRBJ1-1; weak D call: TRBD1 (6 bases). Germline-derived CDR1 and CDR2 are SGHTA and FQGTGA. V lost 3 bases, J lost 5 bases, and 13 bases lay in between. CDR3 size: 14 residues. The CDR3 sequence: CASSLGAGSTEAFF. CDR3 DNA sequence: TGTGCCAGCAGCTTGGGGGCAGGGAGTACTGAAGCTTTCTTT.

The chain is built from TRBV9 and TRBJ1-1, with 8 bases matching TRBD1. Germline trimming cut 0 bases from V and 6 bases from J; bases unmatched to any gene: 7. Per germline, CDR1 SGDLS and CDR2 YYNGEE. CDR3 length: 15 residues. The CDR3 protein is CASSVGMGTGAEAFF. The CDR3, as DNA: TGTGCCAGCAGCGTAGGAATGGGGACAGGCGCTGAAGCTTTCTTT.

This chain connects TRBV15 to TRBJ2-3, with D unresolved. From germline, CDR1 is LNHNV and CDR2 YYDKDF (reference sequence). Trimming stripped 4 bases from V and 0 bases from J, with 8 bases between. The CDR3 has 14 residues. Written as DNA, the CDR3 is TGTGCCACCAGCACACGACAAAGCACAGATACGCAGTATTTT. Its translation: CATSTRQSTDTQYF. The entire variable domain, with the rest obtained from reference TRBV15 and TRBJ2-3, is as follows: DAMVIQNPRYQVTQFGKPVTLSCSQTLNHNVMYWYQQKSSQAPKLLFHYYDKDFNNEADTPDNFQSRRPNTSFCFLDIRSPGLGDTAMYLCATSTRQSTDTQYFGPGTRLTVL.

The chain employs TRBV12-5 and TRBJ2-5; D unresolved. CDR3 length equals 13 residues. Trimming removed 2 bases from V and 2 bases from J, with 6 bases in between. Looked up from germline, CDR1 is LGHNT and CDR2 is FRNRAP. CDR3 in DNA: TGTGCTAGTGGTTTGTGGGGTCAAGAGACCCAGTACTTC. Encoded protein: CASGLWGQETQYF.

The chain has TRBV6-5 and TRBJ2-3, with D tentatively TRBD1 (5 bases). V lost 7 bases and J 1 base, leaving 12 bases between the germline ends. Germline-derived CDR1 and CDR2 are MNHEY and SVGAGI. CDR3 size: 14 residues. Written as DNA, the CDR3 is TGTGCCAGCACTTCCTTAGGGGGCACAGATACGCAGTATTTT. Residues: CASTSLGGTDTQYF.

The gene calls are TRBV5-1 and TRBJ2-7; tentatively, D is TRBD1 (6 bases). Germline CDR1 and CDR2: SGHRS and YFSETQ. V dropped 1 base and J dropped 0 bases, with 11 bases sitting between them. This CDR3 spans 15 amino acids. CDR3 nucleotides: TGCGCCAGCAGCTTGCACTCAGGGGCCTCCTACGAGCAGTACTTC. As protein: CASSLHSGASYEQYF.

V usage is TRBV11-2 and J usage is TRBJ1-1; D is perhaps TRBD1 (5 bases). Germline CDR1 is SGHAT and CDR2 is FQNNGV. There are 11 residues in the CDR3. V lost 4 bases and J 11 bases, leaving 11 bases between the germline ends. This CDR3 is CASSYDWGAFF. Here the CDR3 DNA reads TGTGCCAGCAGCTATGATTGGGGGGCTTTCTTT.

This chain uses TRBV29-1 with TRBJ2-7; possible D gene TRBD2, 5 bases. Looked up from germline, CDR1 is SQVTM and CDR2 is ANQGSEA. V was shortened by 3 bases and J by 6 bases, with 12 bases between the two germline ends. The CDR3 is made up of 12 amino acids. The CDR3 DNA reads as TGCAGCGTTGATCCGGGGTTGGGCGAGCAGTACTTC. Its protein product is CSVDPGLGEQYF.

This clone was seen a few times. This chain joins TRBV27 and TRBJ1-2; maybe TRBD1 (5 bases). CDR3 length equals 13 residues. Germline lookup yields CDR1 MNHEY and CDR2 SMNVEV (reference sequence). CDR3 nucleotides: TGTTCCCGAGCCCTGATGGGGGACCACGGCTACACCTTC. Its translation is CSRALMGDHGYTF.

In this sample, this clone turned up once. This sequence joins TRBV7-9 and TRBJ1-3; no clear D gene. V lost 5 bases to trimming and J lost 4 bases, with 21 bases between them. There are 17 residues in the CDR3. Germline assignment: CDR1 SEHNR and CDR2 FQNEAQ (reference sequence). The CDR3 DNA reads TGTGCCAGCAGCCTAGGCGAGCGCATTTGGGCAGGAAACACCATATATTTT. It specifies CASSLGERIWAGNTIYF.